This T cell receptor (beta chain) stems from a study of early T cells in non-severe SARS-CoV-2 infection (TCRdb year 2021). General notes on the study: TCR sequencing used bulk RNA from unsorted whole blood, so alpha and beta chains could not be paired. On the study overall, not on this receptor specifically: VDJdb matching was skewed toward anti-spike CD8 responses and likely underestimated virus-specific expansions by missing private and CD4 specificities.

Libraries were prepared through 5' RACE. Reads for this sample came from a NextSeq 500. To correct for sequencing error and PCR bias, the TCR library protocol tagged individual cDNA molecules with unique molecular identifiers. TCR alpha and beta chains were both sequenced, and the abundances of alpha and beta sequences in each sample were closely correlated with each other. Processing in the source paper ran as follows. V gene, J gene and CDR3 annotation of TCR sequences was performed with Decombinator V4. Expanded TCRs were defined as changing significantly between any two time points under a Poisson model with p below 0.0001. TCR abundances were normalised to the total number of TCRs sequenced per sample and were expressed as counts per million. A search of VDJdb, accessed on 1 November 2021, was run for TCRs annotated to CMV, EBV and SARS-CoV-2, with TCRs annotated for multiple antigens excluded. The raw public data were reprocessed by TCRdb itself: fastp quality trimming at Q25, MiXCR clonotype calling, in-frame beta chains only. When rows share a CDR3 protein, they turn into one entry using the most common DNA and genes. The V and J calls come from TCRdb's annotation, not from the publication. Within this sample are roughly 92,000 distinct CDR3 sequences, with about 12% of them counted one time only. Clones ranked in the top ten supply around 4.8% of the sample.

A word on this clonotype: The antigen this receptor binds is unknown. Base qualities are not at hand, and no much larger clone is one base apart.

A case-control design nested within a healthcare worker cohort in London, UK, was used, with weekly nasopharyngeal swab PCR tests and blood sampling performed. Between 23 and 31 March 2020, the week of the UK lockdown, healthcare workers were enrolled and then followed up weekly for as long as 16 weeks. The sequenced sample was whole blood, obtained at baseline. The TCR was taken from an adult who was a healthcare worker with PCR-confirmed SARS-CoV-2 infection or an uninfected control (not recorded which).

The CDR3 corresponds to CASILHGSNQPQHF. The bases read TGTGCCAGTATCCTGCATGGCAGCAATCAGCCCCAGCATTTT. The chain was built from TRBV19 and TRBJ1-5; no D gene is confidently identified. The CDR3 contains 14 residues, cysteine and phenylalanine counted. The DNA shown is the 42-base CDR3, in frame from base 1. Via the germline V gene (reference sequence), CDR1 is LNHDA and CDR2 SQIVND. At the junction V is shortened by 7 bases and J by 1 base, with 11 bases in between.